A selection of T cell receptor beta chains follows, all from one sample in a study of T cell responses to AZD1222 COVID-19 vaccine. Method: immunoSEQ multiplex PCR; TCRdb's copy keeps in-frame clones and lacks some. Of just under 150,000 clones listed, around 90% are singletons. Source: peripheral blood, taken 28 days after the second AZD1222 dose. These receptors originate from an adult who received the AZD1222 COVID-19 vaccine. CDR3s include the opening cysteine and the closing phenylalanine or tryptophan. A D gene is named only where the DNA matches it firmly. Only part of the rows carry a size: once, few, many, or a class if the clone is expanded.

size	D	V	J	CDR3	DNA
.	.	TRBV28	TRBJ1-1	CASGPGDTEAFF	TGTGCCAGCGGTCCGGGGGACACTGAAGCTTTCTTT
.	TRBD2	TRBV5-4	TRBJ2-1	CASSPRGGSYNEQFF	TGTGCCAGCAGCCCACGGGGGGGGTCCTACAATGAGCAGTTCTTC
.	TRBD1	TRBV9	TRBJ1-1	CASSGGDRGEAFF	TGTGCCAGCAGCGGCGGGGACAGGGGTGAAGCTTTCTTT
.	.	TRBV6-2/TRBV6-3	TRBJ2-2	CASSYSPRDTGELFF	TGTGCCAGCAGTTACTCCCCGAGAGACACCGGGGAGCTGTTTTTT
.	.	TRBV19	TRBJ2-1	CASSIMREAFEQFF	TGTGCCAGTAGTATCATGAGGGAGGCCTTTGAGCAGTTCTTC
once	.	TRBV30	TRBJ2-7	CACSGDGSSYEQYF	TGTGCCTGTAGTGGGGACGGGAGCTCCTACGAGCAGTACTTC
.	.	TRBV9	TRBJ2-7	CASSVGLSYEQYF	TGTGCCAGCAGCGTAGGACTATCCTACGAGCAGTACTTC
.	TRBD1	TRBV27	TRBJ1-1	CASSFSYPGTGLAFF	TGTGCCAGCAGTTTCAGTTATCCCGGGACAGGGTTAGCTTTCTTT
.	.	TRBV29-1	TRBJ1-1	CSVVHPGRGEAFF	TGCAGCGTTGTCCACCCCGGGAGGGGTGAAGCTTTCTTT
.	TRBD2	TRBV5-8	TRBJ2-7	CASSRGLADYSSYEQYF	TGTGCCAGCAGCAGAGGACTAGCGGACTACAGCTCCTACGAGCAGTACTTC
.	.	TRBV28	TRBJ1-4	CASDSGSNEKLFF	TGTGCCAGCGACAGCGGATCTAATGAAAAACTGTTTTTT
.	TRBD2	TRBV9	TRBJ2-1	CASSVSTIAGGGDEQFF	TGTGCCAGCAGCGTGAGCACGATAGCGGGAGGCGGCGATGAGCAGTTCTTC
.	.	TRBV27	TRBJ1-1	CASSLGPRRPTEAFF	TGTGCCAGCAGTTTAGGCCCCCGGAGGCCCACTGAAGCTTTCTTT
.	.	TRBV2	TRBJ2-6	CASSVGFPGANVLTF	TGTGCCAGCAGTGTAGGGTTCCCTGGGGCCAACGTCCTGACTTTC
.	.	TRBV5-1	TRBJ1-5	CASSFSGNDQPQHF	TGCGCCAGCAGCTTTTCGGGCAACGATCAGCCCCAGCATTTT
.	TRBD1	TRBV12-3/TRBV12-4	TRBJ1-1	CATGQGNTEAFF	TGTGCCACCGGACAGGGGAACACTGAAGCTTTCTTT
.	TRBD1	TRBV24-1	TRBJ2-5	CATSDFRTGQETQYF	TGTGCCACCAGTGATTTCCGGACAGGTCAAGAGACCCAGTACTTC
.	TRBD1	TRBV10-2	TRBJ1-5	CASQDRGGNQPQHF	TGCGCCAGCCAGGACAGGGGAGGCAATCAGCCCCAGCATTTT
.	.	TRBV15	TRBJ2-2	CATSRPTTNTGELFF	TGTGCCACCAGCAGACCGACTACGAACACCGGGGAGCTGTTTTTT
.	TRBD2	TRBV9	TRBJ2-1	CASSAGTSGYNEQFF	TGTGCCAGCAGCGCGGGGACTAGCGGCTACAATGAGCAGTTCTTC
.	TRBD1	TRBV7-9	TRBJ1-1	CASSLRPGQGNTEAFF	TGTGCCAGCAGCTTACGCCCGGGACAGGGGAACACTGAAGCTTTCTTT
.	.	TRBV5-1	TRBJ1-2	CASSTGVGGYTF	TGCGCCAGCAGCACGGGGGTCGGTGGCTACACCTTC
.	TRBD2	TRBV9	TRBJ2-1	CASSPLASSGREQFF	TGTGCCAGCAGCCCCCTAGCCTCTAGCGGTCGCGAGCAGTTCTTC
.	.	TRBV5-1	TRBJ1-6	CASRHEYNSPLHF	TGCGCCAGCCGACATGAATATAATTCACCCCTCCACTTT
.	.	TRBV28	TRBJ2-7	CASSSQKGVLGEQYF	TGTGCCAGCAGTTCACAAAAGGGGGTTTTGGGAGAGCAGTACTTC
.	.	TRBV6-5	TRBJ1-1	CASRESVGTEAFF	TGTGCCAGCAGGGAGTCGGTGGGGACTGAAGCTTTCTTT
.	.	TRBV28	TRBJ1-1	CARSRLPAAGEKGTEAFF	TGTGCCAGGAGTAGGCTCCCTGCCGCAGGGGAAAAGGGCACTGAAGCTTTCTTT
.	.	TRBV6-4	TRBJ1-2	CASSEVPNYGYTF	TGTGCCAGCAGTGAGGTACCTAACTATGGCTACACCTTC
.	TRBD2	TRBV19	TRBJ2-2	CASSIPVGSGTGELFF	TGTGCCAGTAGTATCCCCGTCGGTAGCGGGACCGGGGAGCTGTTTTTT
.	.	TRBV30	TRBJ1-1	CAWSDDQSGNTEAFF	TGTGCCTGGAGTGACGATCAGAGTGGGAACACTGAAGCTTTCTTT
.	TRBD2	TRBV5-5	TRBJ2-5	CASSDREGFQLETQYF	TGTGCCAGCAGCGATCGGGAGGGATTTCAGTTAGAGACCCAGTACTTC